The source of this TCR beta chain is a study of shared clonotypes between healthy human individuals. At the level of the study: CD4 naive and memory got three plates each, CD8 naive two, CD8 memory one. Notes on the study in general: In this cohort, only blood was sampled, and tissue repertoires likely differ. Naive subsets tended to show greater estimated richness than memory subsets.

About this clone: Antigen specificity is unknown.

Naive CD8 isolation took CD45RO-negative cells positively selected for CCR7 and excluded terminally differentiated effector memory CD45RA+ cells. Data came from immunoSEQ multiplex PCR; TCRdb stores just in-frame clones and leaves some out. Seen here are about 870,000 clones, approximately 92% observed once, and the top ten hold about 25%. Sequencing was performed on naive CD8+ T cells sorted from blood. This sequence was found in a young man in good health.

The CDR3: CASSEAGTGAGNTIYF. The CDR3 nucleotides are TGTGCCAGCAGCGAGGCGGGGACAGGGGCCGGAAACACCATATATTTT. The chain combines TRBV9 with TRBJ1-3; 10 bases agree with TRBD1. CDR3 size: 16 residues. Germline V gene lookup returns CDR1 SGDLS and CDR2 YYNGEE. Trimming at V came to 3 bases and at J to 4 bases, leaving 7 bases not matched to a gene.